This is a list of T cell receptor beta chains from one sample in a study of blood T cell repertoires in COVID-19. TCRdb keeps only in-frame clones here, not all; method: immunoSEQ multiplex PCR. The sample consists of 400,000 or so clones, 70% to 90% of them appearing once. The specimen sequenced was peripheral blood. These receptors were taken from a woman aged 40 to 50 with COVID-19, enrolled during active disease. CDR3s include the opening cysteine and the closing phenylalanine or tryptophan. D genes are given only for firm matches. Expanded clones are given a class, and other clones once, few, many or no size at all.

size: .
J: TRBJ2-3
D: TRBD2
V: TRBV5-4
DNA: TGTGCCAGCAGCTTGAAGCGGGGGGGCGTGGATACGCAGTATTTT
CDR3: CASSLKRGGVDTQYF

size: .
J: TRBJ2-7
D: .
V: TRBV12-3/TRBV12-4
DNA: TGTGCCAGCAGTTTTGGCTCCGAGCAGTACTTC
CDR3: CASSFGSEQYF

size: few
J: TRBJ2-2
D: TRBD1
V: TRBV7-2
DNA: TGTGCCAGCAGCTCCGGGACAGGGGTCCTCACCGGGGAGCTGTTTTTT
CDR3: CASSSGTGVLTGELFF

size: once
J: TRBJ1-2
D: .
V: TRBV6-5
DNA: TGTGCCAGCAGGGACACCGGGTTCGATGGCTACACCTTC
CDR3: CASRDTGFDGYTF

size: .
J: TRBJ1-4
D: .
V: TRBV7-3
DNA: TGTGCCAGCAGCTTAAGCCCCGGGGAAAAACTGTTTTTT
CDR3: CASSLSPGEKLFF

size: few
J: TRBJ2-2
D: .
V: TRBV24-1
DNA: TGTGCCACCAGTGCCCCCTGGCCCTCCGGGGAGCTGTTTTTT
CDR3: CATSAPWPSGELFF

size: .
J: TRBJ1-5
D: .
V: TRBV3-1/TRBV3-2
DNA: TGTGCCAGCAGCCAAGATTATCCAGGTCCCACTCAGCCCCAGCATTTT
CDR3: CASSQDYPGPTQPQHF

size: .
J: TRBJ1-1
D: .
V: TRBV11-3
DNA: TGTGCCAGCAGCTTAAGCCCCTCCGGGGGGAACACTGAAGCTTTCTTT
CDR3: CASSLSPSGGNTEAFF

size: .
J: TRBJ2-5
D: TRBD2
V: TRBV2
DNA: TGTGCCAGCAGTAATAGCGGGGGTGAAGGGACCCAGTACTTC
CDR3: CASSNSGGEGTQYF

size: .
J: TRBJ1-6
D: TRBD1
V: TRBV5-4
DNA: TGTGCCAGCAGCCCCCAGACAGGGGTAGGTTCACCCCTCCACTTT
CDR3: CASSPQTGVGSPLHF

size: .
J: TRBJ2-7
D: .
V: TRBV7-6
DNA: TGTGCCAGCAGCCCCTTGAGTTCGGTTCTCTCCTACGAGCAGTACTTC
CDR3: CASSPLSSVLSYEQYF

size: .
J: TRBJ1-2
D: .
V: TRBV6-1
DNA: TGTGCCAGCAGTGAAGCGACCCCGCGGGGCTACACCTTC
CDR3: CASSEATPRGYTF

size: .
J: TRBJ2-7
D: TRBD1
V: TRBV7-3
DNA: TGTGCCAGCAGCCCACAGGGGCCAGGGGAGCAGCACTTC
CDR3: CASSPQGPGEQHF

size: .
J: TRBJ2-3
D: .
V: TRBV28
DNA: TGTGCCAGCAGTCCCCAGGCGGGCCGTGGTACGCAGTATTTT
CDR3: CASSPQAGRGTQYF

size: .
J: TRBJ1-1
D: TRBD1
V: TRBV9
DNA: TGTGCCAGCAGCGCTCGGGACAGGGGTGGTAGGACTGAAGCTTTCTTT
CDR3: CASSARDRGGRTEAFF

size: .
J: TRBJ2-1
D: TRBD1
V: TRBV19
DNA: TGTGCCAGTACCTCAGAGAGGGACAGGGACTACAATGAGCAGTTCTTC
CDR3: CASTSERDRDYNEQFF

size: .
J: TRBJ2-7
D: TRBD1
V: TRBV5-4
DNA: TGTGCCAGCAGCCGACAAAGACAGGGTCCGGAGCAGTACTTC
CDR3: CASSRQRQGPEQYF

size: .
J: TRBJ2-7
D: .
V: TRBV5-5
DNA: TGTGCCAGCAGCTTGTTCGGCAGCGTGACCTCCTACGAGCAGTACTTC
CDR3: CASSLFGSVTSYEQYF

size: .
J: TRBJ1-6
D: .
V: TRBV5-5
DNA: TGTGGGGCTGATTCACCCCTCCACTTT
CDR3: CGADSPLHF

size: .
J: TRBJ2-7
D: .
V: TRBV6-5
DNA: TGTGCCAGCAATACAGCCCCTTTTCGCTCCTACGAGCAGTACTTC
CDR3: CASNTAPFRSYEQYF

size: once
J: TRBJ2-2
D: TRBD1
V: TRBV11-3
DNA: TGTGCCAGCAGCTTCTCTTTGGACAGGAGAAACACCGGGGAGCTGTTTTTT
CDR3: CASSFSLDRRNTGELFF

size: once
J: TRBJ2-5
D: TRBD1
V: TRBV28
DNA: TGTGCCAGCAGCGAGCCTACAGGGGGCAGTGAGACCCAGTACTTC
CDR3: CASSEPTGGSETQYF

size: .
J: TRBJ2-5
D: .
V: TRBV10-3
DNA: TGTGCCATCAGCCCTAATCAAGAGACCCAGTACTTC
CDR3: CAISPNQETQYF

size: .
J: TRBJ1-6
D: .
V: TRBV19
DNA: TGTGCCAGTAGTACTGACCGCGGCGGTTCACCCCTCCACTTT
CDR3: CASSTDRGGSPLHF

size: .
J: TRBJ2-7
D: TRBD1
V: TRBV7-2
DNA: TGCGCCAGCAGCCCCCGGACAGGGGCCTACGAGCAGTACTTC
CDR3: CASSPRTGAYEQYF

size: many
J: TRBJ2-3
D: TRBD1
V: TRBV5-1
DNA: TGCGCCAGCAGCTTGGGGGACAGGGGTCCTCTGAGCACAGATACGCAGTATTTT
CDR3: CASSLGDRGPLSTDTQYF

size: .
J: TRBJ1-1
D: .
V: TRBV19
DNA: TGTGCCAGTAGTATGGTTAGGACAGCCGAAGCTTTCTTT
CDR3: CASSMVRTAEAFF

size: .
J: TRBJ2-7
D: .
V: TRBV18
DNA: TGTGCCAGCTCACCCCCTAGCAATCTTCCCTACGAGCAGTACTTC
CDR3: CASSPPSNLPYEQYF

size: .
J: TRBJ1-4
D: TRBD1
V: TRBV5-1
DNA: TGCGCCAGCAGCCTATCCGGGACAGCGGAAAAACTGTTTTTT
CDR3: CASSLSGTAEKLFF

size: .
J: TRBJ1-1
D: TRBD1
V: TRBV28
DNA: TGTGCCAGCAGTCCGCGGACAGGGGGAAACACTGAAGCTTTCTTT
CDR3: CASSPRTGGNTEAFF

size: .
J: TRBJ2-3
D: .
V: TRBV5-1
DNA: TGCGCCAGCAGCGCAAAGACACAACACACAGATACGCAGTATTTT
CDR3: CASSAKTQHTDTQYF

size: .
J: TRBJ1-5
D: .
V: TRBV5-1
DNA: TGCGCCAGCAGCTTGGAAGGGGGTGGACAGCCCCAGCATTTT
CDR3: CASSLEGGGQPQHF

size: .
J: TRBJ2-5
D: .
V: TRBV5-1
DNA: TGCGCCAGCAGCTTGCGGGCTGGGTACAGGTCGCCCCAAGAGACCCAGTACTTC
CDR3: CASSLRAGYRSPQETQYF

size: .
J: TRBJ1-4
D: .
V: TRBV5-6
DNA: TGTGCCAGCAGCTTGAAGGGAGGGGAAAAACTGTTTTTT
CDR3: CASSLKGGEKLFF

size: .
J: TRBJ2-3
D: .
V: TRBV10-3
DNA: TGTGCCATCAGTGTCGCCCGACAGTGGGGGCAAGATACGCAGTATTTT
CDR3: CAISVARQWGQDTQYF

size: .
J: TRBJ1-1
D: .
V: TRBV2
DNA: TGTGCCAGCAGTCAGATGACAGTCGTTAGCACTGAAGCTTTCTTT
CDR3: CASSQMTVVSTEAFF

size: .
J: TRBJ1-2
D: .
V: TRBV27
DNA: TGTGCCAGCCGGTTTATGTCTAGTTCCCGGCGATCTGTCTGGGGCTACACCTTC
CDR3: CASRFMSSSRRSVWGYTF

size: .
J: TRBJ2-7
D: TRBD2
V: TRBV28
DNA: TGTGCCAGCAGGCTAGCGGGACCCAGCTCCTACGAGCAGTACTTC
CDR3: CASRLAGPSSYEQYF

size: .
J: TRBJ1-2
D: .
V: TRBV7-8
DNA: TGTGCCAGCAGCTTAAGGCAGAATCCGGGGGGAGACTATGGCTACACCTTC
CDR3: CASSLRQNPGGDYGYTF

size: .
J: TRBJ1-2
D: TRBD1
V: TRBV28
DNA: TGTGCCAGCAGTTTGGCGACAGGGCCAGCTAACTATGGCTACACCTTC
CDR3: CASSLATGPANYGYTF

size: .
J: TRBJ1-5
D: .
V: TRBV4-3
DNA: TGCGCCAGCAGCCAAGACCACTCGGGGTTCCTAAATGATCAGCCCCAGCATTTT
CDR3: CASSQDHSGFLNDQPQHF

size: .
J: TRBJ2-2
D: .
V: TRBV7-6
DNA: TGTGCCAGCAGCTTAGGGCAGGGACTTGACACCGGGGAGCTGTTTTTT
CDR3: CASSLGQGLDTGELFF

size: .
J: TRBJ1-2
D: .
V: TRBV6-5
DNA: TGTGCCAGCAGTTACGGGGAGGGACATGGCTACACCTTC
CDR3: CASSYGEGHGYTF

size: .
J: TRBJ1-4
D: .
V: TRBV7-2
DNA: TGTGCCAGCAGCTTTCTCACGGCAACTAATGAAAAACTGTTTTTT
CDR3: CASSFLTATNEKLFF

size: .
J: TRBJ1-1
D: .
V: TRBV4-1
DNA: TGCGCCAGCAGCCAAGAAGGGGGGGCCAACACTGAAGCTTTCTTT
CDR3: CASSQEGGANTEAFF

size: .
J: TRBJ2-7
D: TRBD1
V: TRBV27
DNA: TGTGCCAGCAGTTTAAGAGTATACGGGACAGTCTCCTACGAGCAGTACTTC
CDR3: CASSLRVYGTVSYEQYF

size: .
J: TRBJ2-7
D: TRBD2
V: TRBV5-1
DNA: TGCGCCAGCAGCTCACTAGCGGGGAGCTCCTACGAGCAGTACTTC
CDR3: CASSSLAGSSYEQYF

size: .
J: TRBJ2-4
D: .
V: TRBV4-3
DNA: TGCGCCAGCAGCCAAGTAATCCCACTAGCCAAAAACATTCAGTACTTC
CDR3: CASSQVIPLAKNIQYF

size: .
J: TRBJ2-5
D: TRBD1
V: TRBV2
DNA: TGTGCCAGCAGTACAAACAGGGGGCAAGAGACCCAGTACTTC
CDR3: CASSTNRGQETQYF